This TCR beta chain was identified in a study of T cells expressing NK-cell markers. General study points: Once again these clonotypes came out on top in the CD3+CD56-NKG2C+ fraction of several donors.

To note about this clonotype: Its target is unknown.

The CDR3 runs 15 residues. Germline V gene lookup returns CDR1 MNHNS and CDR2 SASEGT. TCRdb re-analyzed the 5' RACE reads; it lists each CDR3 protein once, without DNA. Recorded for this sample: roughly 180,000 distinct CDR3 sequences. V and J are TRBV6-1 and TRBJ1-5. The receptor comes from a man aged 18-75 years in good health. Specimen: blood T cells: a sorted CD56 or NKG2C T cell subset, CD4+ or CD8+ T cells, or bulk PBMC T cells (not recorded which). The CDR3 loop is CASSEMEYSNQPQHF.